A single sample is the source of the 21 T cell receptor beta chains below, sequenced in a study of shared clonotypes between healthy human individuals. Profiling relied on immunoSEQ multiplex PCR, and the TCRdb table lists in-frame clones only, not all of them. The sample carries nearly 1 million clones, approximately 76% recorded once. Material: memory CD4+ T cells sorted from blood. Specified subset: CD45RA-negative fraction. These receptors originate from a man aged 18 to 35 in good health.

This clone turned up a few times. The chain carries TRBV6-1 and TRBJ2-7; TRBD2 aligns across 8 bases. Germline V gene data show CDR1 as MNHNS and CDR2 as SASEGT. Trimming removed 9 bases from V and 0 bases from J; junction bases left unmatched: 4. This CDR3 is 13 amino acids long. In DNA form, the CDR3 reads TGTGCCAGTGTAGCGGGAACCTCCTACGAGCAGTACTTC. It translates to CASVAGTSYEQYF.

This clone was recorded once. The chain carries TRBV29-1 and TRBJ2-1; 8 nucleotides agree with TRBD2. V lost 3 bases to trimming and J lost 1 base; unmatched junction nucleotides: 5. Germline V gene data show CDR1 as SQVTM and CDR2 as ANQGSEA. The CDR3 is 15 residues long. CDR3 residues: CSVELAGRSYNEQFF. As DNA, the CDR3 is TGCAGCGTTGAGCTAGCGGGCCGGTCCTACAATGAGCAGTTCTTC.

The chain links TRBV7-6 to TRBJ2-1, with TRBD2 identical over 9 bases. This CDR3 spans 15 amino acids. From germline, CDR1 is SGHVS and CDR2 FNYEAQ. V dropped 1 base and J dropped 4; count of bases not matched to a gene: 2. The CDR3 coding sequence is TGTGCCAGCAGCTTAGGGACTAGCGCTTACAATGAGCAGTTCTTC. It encodes CASSLGTSAYNEQFF.

The table lists this clone with a count of one. CDR3 sequence reads: CASSGQGRMWNEQFF. CDR3 DNA sequence: TGTGCCAGCAGTGGACAGGGGAGAATGTGGAATGAGCAGTTCTTC. The gene calls are TRBV25-1 and TRBJ2-1; the match to TRBD1 covers 8 bases. In germline, CDR1 is MGHDK, CDR2 SYGVNS. This CDR3 comprises 15 residues. The V segment lost 4 bases and the J segment 7 bases; nucleotides outside the gene matches: 9.

The rearrangement links TRBV4-1 to TRBJ2-7; the match to TRBD2 covers 13 bases. The CDR3 extends over 16 amino acids. The V segment lost 2 bases and the J segment 4 bases; nucleotides outside the gene matches: 5. Germline CDR1 is MGHRA and CDR2 is YSYEKL. In DNA form, the CDR3 reads TGCGCCAGCAGCCAACCCGGGACTAGCGGGACGTACGAGCAGTACTTC. It translates to CASSQPGTSGTYEQYF.

J is TRBJ2-1 and V is TRBV5-1; D gene ambiguous. The CDR3 has 11 residues. V gave up 6 bases and J gave up 5 bases, with 6 bases separating them. Germline values: CDR1 SGHRS, CDR2 YFSETQ. DNA of the CDR3: TGCGCCAGCATCCAAAACAATGAGCAGTTCTTC. Amino acids: CASIQNNEQFF.

The chain joins TRBV10-1 to TRBJ2-1, with 10 bases that match TRBD1. The CDR3 length is 18 residues. Germline V gene data show CDR1 as WNHNN and CDR2 as SYGVQD (reference sequence). Trimming cost V 0 bases and J 8 bases; bases outside gene matches: 13. The CDR3 reads CASSESYRRDRGGDEQFF. CDR3 coding DNA: TGCGCCAGCAGTGAGTCGTATCGAAGGGACAGGGGTGGTGATGAGCAGTTCTTC.

V and J are TRBV10-2 and TRBJ2-4, with no clear D. CDR1 and CDR2 from the germline V gene are WSHSY and SAAADI. This CDR3 has 12 amino acids. Trimming removed 0 bases from V and 6 bases from J, with 3 bases in between. CDR3 residues: CASSESANIQYF. The CDR3 DNA reads as TGCGCCAGCAGTGAGTCGGCAAACATTCAGTACTTC.

The V gene is TRBV29-1, the J gene TRBJ1-2, with D tentatively TRBD1 (5 bases). The CDR3 is 13 residues long. Trimming stripped 1 base from V and 3 bases from J, with 9 bases between. Germline V CDR1 and CDR2: SQVTM, ANQGSEA. The DNA of the CDR3 is TGCAGCGTTGAAGCGGGGCGAGACTATGGCTACACCTTC. Translated: CSVEAGRDYGYTF.

This chain connects TRBV7-9 to TRBJ1-1, with unresolved D. The CDR3 spans 11 residues. Germline V gives CDR1 SEHNR, CDR2 FQNEAQ (reference sequence). The ends were cut back, 7 bases at V and 7 bases at J, with 10 bases in the middle. Here the CDR3 DNA reads TGTGCCAGCACGAGTATAGTTGAAGCTTTCTTT. Protein: CASTSIVEAFF.

The chain joins TRBV18 to TRBJ2-1, with no clear D. The V gene's germline CDR1 is KGHSH and CDR2 LQKENI. The CDR3 has 15 residues. The V end lost 2 bases, the J end lost 2 bases, and 10 bases lay between the germline ends. The CDR3, as DNA: TGTGCCAGCTCACCAGCCGCAAACCCCTACAATGAGCAGTTCTTC. Protein: CASSPAANPYNEQFF.

The rearrangement joins TRBV6-5 to TRBJ1-1; perhaps TRBD1 as D (6 bases). Per the germline V gene, CDR1 is MNHEY and CDR2 is SVGAGI. CDR3 length: 14 residues. The ends were cut back, 2 bases at V and 3 bases at J, with 10 bases in the middle. CDR3 region: CASSYRGPDTEAFF. CDR3 nucleotides: TGTGCCAGCAGTTACCGGGGGCCCGACACTGAAGCTTTCTTT.

This clone was counted only a few times. The chain has TRBV19 and TRBJ2-7; D possibly corresponds to TRBD1 (5 bases). Trimming removed 6 bases from V and 3 bases from J, with 12 bases in between. Germline V CDR1 and CDR2: LNHDA, SQIVND (reference sequence). There are 13 residues in the CDR3. The CDR3 is CASSLGGHYEQYF. In nucleotides, the CDR3 is TGTGCCAGTAGCCTGGGCGGACACTACGAGCAGTACTTC.

This clone was detected only once. The chain has TRBV27 and TRBJ2-3; no reliable D call. Trimming cost V 2 bases and J 1 base, with 10 bases left between them. The V gene's germline CDR1 is MNHEY and CDR2 SMNVEV (reference sequence). The CDR3 length is 15 residues. The CDR3 nucleotides are TGTGCCAGCAGTTTAGGTAGGGCAGGCACAGATACGCAGTATTTT. Translated: CASSLGRAGTDTQYF.

CDR3 protein: CASSPIIAGQRNIQYF. The CDR3 region has the DNA TGTGCCAGCAGCCCTATAATTGCAGGGCAGAGGAACATTCAGTACTTC. The chain has TRBV7-2 and TRBJ2-4; possibly TRBD1 for D (5 bases). Deletions cut 5 bases from V and 7 bases from J, with 21 bases between. The germline gives CDR1 SGHTA, CDR2 FQGNSA. The CDR3 contains 16 residues.

The J gene is TRBJ1-4, the V gene TRBV30; 10 bases fit TRBD1. After removal of 4 bases from V and 1 base from J, the junction contained 3 bases not matched to a gene. CDR1 is GTSNPN, CDR2 SVGIG, per germline (reference sequence). CDR3 length: 15 amino acids. CDR3 in amino acids: CAWKGDRGTNEKLFF. For the CDR3, the DNA is TGTGCCTGGAAGGGGGACAGGGGAACTAATGAAAAACTGTTTTTT.

This chain links TRBV28 with TRBJ1-5; 9 bases map to TRBD1. This CDR3 contains 13 residues. After removal of 9 bases from V and 4 bases from J, the junction contained 4 bases not matched to a gene. Germline V gives CDR1 MDHEN, CDR2 SYDVKM. The CDR3 loop reads CASTGQGNQPQHF. For the CDR3, the DNA is TGTGCCAGTACGGGACAGGGTAATCAGCCCCAGCATTTT.

Of note for this clone: A far larger clone is only one base removed, so a read error is likely. The genes are TRBV6-1 and TRBJ2-2; 11 positions agree with TRBD2. The CDR3 extends over 16 amino acids. J lost 2 bases, V lost 4 bases, and 3 bases had no gene match. Per germline, CDR1 MNHNS and CDR2 SASEGT. The CDR3 DNA reads TGTGCCAGCAGTGCCGGGACTAGCGGAAACACCGGGGAGCTGTTTTTT. It codes for CASSAGTSGNTGELFF.

The rearrangement links TRBV6-1 to TRBJ2-1, with D unresolved. Germline CDR1 is MNHNS and CDR2 is SASEGT. The CDR3 runs 12 residues. V was trimmed by 7 bases and J by 5 bases, leaving 9 bases between them. The CDR3 sequence: CASMNRNNEQFF. In DNA, the CDR3 is TGTGCCAGCATGAACAGAAACAATGAGCAGTTCTTC.

This clone occurred a few times. The V call is TRBV5-6, the J call TRBJ2-3, with D perhaps TRBD1 or TRBD2 (5 bases each). The CDR3 consists of 16 residues. The ends were cut back, 0 bases at V and 3 bases at J, with 14 bases in the middle. Germline assignment: CDR1 SGHDT and CDR2 YYEEEE. The CDR3 nucleotides read TGTGCCAGCAGCTTGGTAGGTGGGGGAAGGACAGATACGCAGTATTTT. Protein: CASSLVGGGRTDTQYF.

The CDR3 bases are TGTGCCAGCAGCCTAAGGACTAGCGGGGAATGGAATGAGCAGTTCTTC. Residues: CASSLRTSGEWNEQFF. The chain uses TRBV7-6 and TRBJ2-1; 12 nucleotides match TRBD2. The length of the CDR3 is 16 residues. The J segment lost 7 bases and the V segment lost 5 bases, leaving 9 bases of the junction unmatched. Germline values: CDR1 SGHVS, CDR2 FNYEAQ.